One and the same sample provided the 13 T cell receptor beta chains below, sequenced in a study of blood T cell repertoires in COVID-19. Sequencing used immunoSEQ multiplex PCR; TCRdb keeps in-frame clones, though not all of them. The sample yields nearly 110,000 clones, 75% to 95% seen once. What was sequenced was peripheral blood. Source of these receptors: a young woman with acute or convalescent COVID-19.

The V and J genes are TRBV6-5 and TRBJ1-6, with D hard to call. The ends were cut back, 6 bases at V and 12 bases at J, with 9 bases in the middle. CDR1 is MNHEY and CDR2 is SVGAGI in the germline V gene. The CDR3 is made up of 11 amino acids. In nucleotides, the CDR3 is TGTGCCAGCAGCCAGGATCTACCCCTCCACTTT. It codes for CASSQDLPLHF.

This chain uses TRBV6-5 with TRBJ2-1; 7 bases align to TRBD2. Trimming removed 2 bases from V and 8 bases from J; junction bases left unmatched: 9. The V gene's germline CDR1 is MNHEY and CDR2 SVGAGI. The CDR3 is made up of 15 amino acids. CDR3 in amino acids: CASSYVGGGMDEQFF. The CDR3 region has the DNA TGTGCCAGCAGTTACGTTGGGGGGGGGATGGATGAGCAGTTCTTC.

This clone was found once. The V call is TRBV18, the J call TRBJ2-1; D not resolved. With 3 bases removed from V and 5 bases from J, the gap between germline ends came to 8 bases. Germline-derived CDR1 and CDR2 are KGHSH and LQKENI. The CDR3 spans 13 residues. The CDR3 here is CASSPPIHNEQFF. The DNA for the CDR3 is TGTGCCAGCTCACCCCCCATCCACAATGAGCAGTTCTTC.

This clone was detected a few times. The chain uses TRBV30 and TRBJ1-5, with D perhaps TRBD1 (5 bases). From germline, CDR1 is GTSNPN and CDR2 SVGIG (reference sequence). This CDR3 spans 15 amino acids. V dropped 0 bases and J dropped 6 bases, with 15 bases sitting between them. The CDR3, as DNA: TGTGCCTGGAGTGTTTGGGGGGTAGGTAGTCAGCCCCAGCATTTT. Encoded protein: CAWSVWGVGSQPQHF.

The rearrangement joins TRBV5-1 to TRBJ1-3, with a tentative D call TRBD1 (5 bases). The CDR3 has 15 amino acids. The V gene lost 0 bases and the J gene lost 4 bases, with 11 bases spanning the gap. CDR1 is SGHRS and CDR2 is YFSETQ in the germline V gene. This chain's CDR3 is CASSLDLGAGNTIYF. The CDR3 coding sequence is TGCGCCAGCAGCTTGGATCTAGGGGCCGGAAACACCATATATTTT.

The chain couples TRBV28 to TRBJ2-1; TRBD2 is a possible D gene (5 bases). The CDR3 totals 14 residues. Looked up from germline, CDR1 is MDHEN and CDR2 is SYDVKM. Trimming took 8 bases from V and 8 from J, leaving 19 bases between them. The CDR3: CASVEGGTGDEQFF. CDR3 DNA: TGTGCCAGCGTTGAGGGCGGAACTGGCGATGAGCAGTTCTTC.

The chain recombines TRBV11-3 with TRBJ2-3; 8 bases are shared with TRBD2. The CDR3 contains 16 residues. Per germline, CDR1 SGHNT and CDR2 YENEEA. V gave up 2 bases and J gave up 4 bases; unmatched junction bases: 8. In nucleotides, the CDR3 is TGTGCCAGCAGCTTATCCCGGGGGGGCCGATCAGATACGCAGTATTTT. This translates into CASSLSRGGRSDTQYF.

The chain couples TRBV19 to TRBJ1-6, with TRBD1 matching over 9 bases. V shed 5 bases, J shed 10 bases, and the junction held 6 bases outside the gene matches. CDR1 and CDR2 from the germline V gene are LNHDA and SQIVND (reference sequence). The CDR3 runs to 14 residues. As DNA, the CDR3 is TGTGCCAGTAGTGTCACAGGGGGCGAATCACCCCTCCACTTT. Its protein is CASSVTGGESPLHF.

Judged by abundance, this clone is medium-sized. The chain's CDR3 is CASSLPGQGRETQYF. CDR3 DNA: TGTGCCAGCAGCTTGCCCGGACAGGGGCGGGAGACCCAGTACTTC. The chain links TRBV5-6 to TRBJ2-5, with TRBD1 matching 9 bases. This CDR3 has 15 amino acids. The V segment lost 1 base and the J segment 5 bases; nucleotides outside the gene matches: 6. CDR1 and CDR2 (germline): SGHDT, YYEEEE.

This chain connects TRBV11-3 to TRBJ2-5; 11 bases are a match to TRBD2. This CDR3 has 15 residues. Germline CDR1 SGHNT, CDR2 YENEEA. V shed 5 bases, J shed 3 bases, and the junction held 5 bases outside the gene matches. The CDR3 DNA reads TGTGCCAGCAGCAGAACGGGACTAGCGGAAGAGACCCAGTACTTC. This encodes CASSRTGLAEETQYF.

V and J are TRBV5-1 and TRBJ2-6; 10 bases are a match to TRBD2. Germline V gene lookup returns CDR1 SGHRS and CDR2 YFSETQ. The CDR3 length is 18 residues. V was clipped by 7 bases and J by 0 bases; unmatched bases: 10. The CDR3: CASSQGLAISSGANVLTF. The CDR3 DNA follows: TGCGCCAGCTCCCAGGGACTAGCGATAAGCTCTGGGGCCAACGTCCTGACTTTC.

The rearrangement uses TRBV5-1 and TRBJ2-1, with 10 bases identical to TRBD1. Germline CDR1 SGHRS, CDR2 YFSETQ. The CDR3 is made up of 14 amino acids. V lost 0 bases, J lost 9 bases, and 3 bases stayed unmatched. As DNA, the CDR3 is TGCGCCAGCAGCTTGGGACAGGGGGCATCTGAGCAGTTCTTC. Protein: CASSLGQGASEQFF.

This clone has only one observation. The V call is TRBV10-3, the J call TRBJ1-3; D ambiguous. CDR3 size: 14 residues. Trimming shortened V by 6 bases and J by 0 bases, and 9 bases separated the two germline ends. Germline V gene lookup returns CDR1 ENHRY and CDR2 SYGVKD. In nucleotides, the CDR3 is TGTGCCATCAGGAGGGTGAGCTCTGGAAACACCATATATTTT. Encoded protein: CAIRRVSSGNTIYF.